This T cell receptor beta chain appears in the sequencing data of a study of T cells in Graves' hyperthyroidism and ophthalmopathy. V trimming: 6 bases; J trimming: 4 bases; junction bases outside the gene matches: 4. The CDR3 has 15 amino acids. From germline, CDR1 is MNHNS and CDR2 SASEGT. The diagnoses drew upon clinical symptoms, serum thyroxine and TRAb, thyroid ultrasound and orbital computed tomography. What was amplified from RNA transcripts were TCR beta CDR3 regions. The HTBI set primed first-round TCR CDR3 RT-PCR. One entry per CDR3 protein results from TCRdb running MiXCR on the multiplex PCR reads. This sample has fewer than 750,000 distinct CDR3 sequences, with approximately 14% found just once. There are many counts of this clonotype.

The sequenced sample was blood. This chain uses TRBV6-1 with TRBJ2-1, with 12 bases fitting TRBD2. This receptor was obtained from a woman aged 45-65 years with Graves' ophthalmopathy. The CDR3 region has the DNA TGTGCCAGCAGAGGACTAGCGGGACTTTACAATGAGCAGTTCTTC. It codes for CASRGLAGLYNEQFF.